The clone carrying this T cell receptor (beta chain) appeared a few times. Its antigen is unidentified. Individuals who donated were healthy Caucasians from Russia aged roughly 6 to 95. This sample was taken from a study of blood T cells in healthy people across ages. A sample-barcoded 5' primer and a J-beta primer mix were used in a second PCR of about 6 to 12 cycles. One entry per CDR3 protein, called by TCRdb with MiXCR from the 5' RACE reads. The sample contains roughly 560,000 distinct CDR3 sequences, 24% of which appear only once. Whole-study results and caveats: In older individuals, TCR beta diversity per million T cells was lower, falling roughly linearly with age. A strong correlation was found between TCR beta diversity and the percentage of naive T cells.

The same sample was also used in a study of T cells of mothers and their children.

This clonotype originated in a boy between 10 and 17 years old in good health. The sample taken for sequencing was blood.

CDR3 coding DNA: TGCGCCAGCAGCACATGGGACAGAACAGATACGCAGTATTTT. Its translation is CASSTWDRTDTQYF. The V gene is TRBV5-1, the J gene TRBJ2-3, with 7 bases lining up with TRBD1. Germline values: CDR1 SGHRS, CDR2 YFSETQ. J gave up 3 bases and V 4 bases, and 5 bases lay outside the gene matches. The CDR3 runs to 14 residues.